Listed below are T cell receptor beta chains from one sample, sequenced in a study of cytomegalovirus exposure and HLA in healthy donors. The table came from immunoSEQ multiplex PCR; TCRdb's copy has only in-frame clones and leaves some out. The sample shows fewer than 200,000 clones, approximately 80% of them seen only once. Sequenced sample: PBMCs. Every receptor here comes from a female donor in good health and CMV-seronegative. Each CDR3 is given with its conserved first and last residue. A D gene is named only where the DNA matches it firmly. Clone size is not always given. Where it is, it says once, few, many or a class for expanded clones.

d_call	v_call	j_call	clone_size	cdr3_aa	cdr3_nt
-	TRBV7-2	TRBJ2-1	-	CASSFAPQGNEQFF	TGTGCCAGCAGCTTTGCCCCCCAGGGCAATGAGCAGTTCTTC
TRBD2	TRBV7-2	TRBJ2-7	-	CASSPRTSRPYEQYF	TGTGCCAGCAGCCCCCGGACTAGTCGGCCCTACGAGCAGTACTTC
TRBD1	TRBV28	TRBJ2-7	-	CASSPPGQTYEQYF	TGTGCCAGCAGCCCGCCGGGACAGACCTACGAGCAGTACTTC
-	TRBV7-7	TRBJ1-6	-	CASSEGGGNSPLHF	TGTGCCAGCAGCGAGGGTGGGGGGAATTCACCCCTCCACTTT
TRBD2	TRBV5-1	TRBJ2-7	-	CASRPGTSGSYEQYF	TGCGCCAGCAGACCCGGGACTAGCGGCTCCTACGAGCAGTACTTC
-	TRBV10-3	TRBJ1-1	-	CAISESATGQGTEAFF	TGTGCCATCAGTGAGTCAGCTACAGGGCAGGGGACTGAAGCTTTCTTT
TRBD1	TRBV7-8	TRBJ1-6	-	CASSLGRDRGSPLHF	TGTGCCAGCAGCTTAGGCCGGGACAGGGGCTCACCCCTCCACTTT
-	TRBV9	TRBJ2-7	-	CASSAELGGPRYEQYF	TGTGCCAGCAGCGCGGAACTTGGAGGGCCGAGGTACGAGCAGTACTTC
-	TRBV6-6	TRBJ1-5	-	CASSGDRTSNQPQHF	TGTGCCAGCAGTGGTGACAGGACTAGCAATCAGCCCCAGCATTTT
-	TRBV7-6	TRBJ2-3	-	CASSSFAGAHTDTQYF	TGTGCCAGCAGCTCCTTCGCGGGGGCTCACACAGATACGCAGTATTTT
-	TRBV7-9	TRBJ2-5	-	CASSQARLETQYF	TGTGCCAGCAGCCAGGCCCGTTTGGAGACCCAGTACTTC
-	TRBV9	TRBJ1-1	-	CASSVAPLGAGPEAFF	TGTGCCAGCAGCGTAGCCCCGCTGGGGGCAGGTCCTGAAGCTTTCTTT
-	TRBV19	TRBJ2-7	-	CASSARDTSSYEQYF	TGTGCCAGTAGTGCCCGGGACACCTCCTCCTACGAGCAGTACTTC
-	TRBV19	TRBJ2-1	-	CASSSRASIVNEQFF	TGTGCCAGTAGTAGCAGGGCGTCGATTGTCAATGAGCAGTTCTTC
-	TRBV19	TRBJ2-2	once	CASSILAAGELFF	TGTGCCAGTAGTATTTTGGCGGCCGGGGAGCTGTTTTTT
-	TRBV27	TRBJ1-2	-	CASSRSGYGYTF	TGTGCCAGCAGCCGGAGTGGGTATGGCTACACCTTC
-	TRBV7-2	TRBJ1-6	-	CASSPLTGSPLHF	TGTGCCAGCAGTCCATTGACGGGTTCACCCCTCCACTTT
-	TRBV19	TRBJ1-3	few	CASSPGLLGNTIYF	TGTGCCAGTAGTCCTGGACTGCTTGGAAACACCATATATTTT
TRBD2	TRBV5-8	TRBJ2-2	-	CASSVTSGNTGELFF	TGTGCCAGCAGCGTAACTAGCGGGAACACCGGGGAGCTGTTTTTT
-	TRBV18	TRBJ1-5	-	CASSPAGSNQPQHF	TGTGCCAGCTCACCCGCAGGGTCCAATCAGCCCCAGCATTTT
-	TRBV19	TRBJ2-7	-	CASSIRGVLDEQYF	TGTGCCAGTAGTATTCGGGGTGTGTTGGACGAGCAGTACTTC
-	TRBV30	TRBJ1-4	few	CAWSVLSGRGEKLFF	TGTGCCTGGAGTGTACTATCAGGGAGGGGAGAAAAACTGTTTTTT
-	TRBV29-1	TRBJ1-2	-	CSVLTDSYGYTF	TGCAGCGTCTTGACAGATTCCTATGGCTACACCTTC
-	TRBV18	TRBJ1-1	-	CASSGAMNTEAFF	TGTGCCAGCTCAGGGGCCATGAACACTGAAGCTTTCTTT
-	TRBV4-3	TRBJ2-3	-	CASSLQTGVGTQYF	TGCGCCAGCAGCCTTCAGACAGGAGTCGGTACGCAGTATTTT
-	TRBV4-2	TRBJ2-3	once	CASSQNSGTDTQYF	TGTGCCAGCAGCCAGAACTCGGGGACAGATACGCAGTATTTT
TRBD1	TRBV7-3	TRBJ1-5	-	CASSSRQGPQPQHF	TGTGCCAGCAGCTCTCGACAGGGGCCTCAGCCCCAGCATTTT
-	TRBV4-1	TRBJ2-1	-	CASSQLQGNEQFF	TGCGCCAGCAGCCAATTACAGGGAAATGAGCAGTTCTTC
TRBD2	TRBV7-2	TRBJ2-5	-	CASSLERGQETQYF	TGTGCCAGCAGCTTAGAGCGGGGCCAAGAGACCCAGTACTTC
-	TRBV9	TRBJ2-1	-	CASSVDAGTNEQFF	TGTGCCAGCAGCGTAGATGCGGGGACCAATGAGCAGTTCTTC
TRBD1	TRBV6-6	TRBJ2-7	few	CASSQRDRIYEQYF	TGTGCCAGCAGCCAGAGGGACAGAATCTACGAGCAGTACTTC
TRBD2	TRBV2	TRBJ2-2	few	CASRGLAANTGELFF	TGTGCCAGCAGGGGACTAGCCGCGAACACCGGGGAGCTGTTTTTT
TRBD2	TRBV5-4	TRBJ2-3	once	CASSLGGTSGRDTQYF	TGTGCCAGCAGCTTGGGAGGGACTAGCGGGAGGGATACGCAGTATTTT
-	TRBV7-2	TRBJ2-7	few	CASSRGDFSLGEYF	TGTGCCAGCAGCCGTGGGGACTTCTCCCTTGGCGAGTACTTC
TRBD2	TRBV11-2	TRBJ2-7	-	CASSLVGLAGGGYEQYF	TGTGCCAGCAGCTTAGTGGGACTAGCGGGGGGCGGGTACGAGCAGTACTTC
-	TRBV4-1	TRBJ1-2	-	CASSQGTQGNNYGYTF	TGCGCCAGCAGCCAAGGAACTCAGGGGAACAACTATGGCTACACCTTC
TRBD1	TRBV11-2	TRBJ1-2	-	CASSPTTGDYGYTF	TGTGCCAGCAGCCCGACGACAGGGGACTATGGCTACACCTTC
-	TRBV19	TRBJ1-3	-	CASSGFQGNTIYF	TGTGCCAGTAGCGGATTTCAGGGGAACACCATATATTTT
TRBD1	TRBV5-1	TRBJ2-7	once	CASSLSWDRGYEQYF	TGCGCCAGCAGCTTGAGTTGGGACAGGGGCTACGAGCAGTACTTC
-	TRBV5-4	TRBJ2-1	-	CASRDSSYNEQFF	TGTGCCAGCAGGGACAGCTCCTACAATGAGCAGTTCTTC
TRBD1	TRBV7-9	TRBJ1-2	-	CSSSIVTGRLGYGYTF	TGTTCCAGCAGCATAGTGACAGGGCGGTTGGGCTATGGCTACACCTTC
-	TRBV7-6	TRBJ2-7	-	CASSLGRVPDEQYF	TGTGCCAGCAGCTTAGGGAGGGTTCCCGACGAGCAGTACTTC
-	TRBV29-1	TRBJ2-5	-	CSVEWTRGETQYF	TGCAGCGTTGAGTGGACTAGGGGGGAGACCCAGTACTTC
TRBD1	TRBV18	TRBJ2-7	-	CASSPGTGVYEQYF	TGTGCCAGCTCACCCGGGACAGGGGTATACGAGCAGTACTTC